This T cell receptor beta chain was found in a study of blood T cell repertoires in COVID-19. Whole-study context: Whether acute or convalescent, the COVID-19 samples came from the United States, Italy and Spain. T cells, B-cell-depleted T cells, or PBMCs supplied cDNA or gDNA.

The authors' processing: Scientists estimated how many nucleated cells there were by amplifying reference gene primers. Using immunoSEQ multiplex PCR, the repertoire was profiled, and TCRdb retains in-frame clones only, with some absent. Clone size and the V and J calls come from that table; the DNA yielded D and trimming. The sample has approximately 140,000 clones; 60% to 85% are singletons. Per germline, CDR1 MNHEY and CDR2 SMNVEV (reference sequence). The CDR3 runs 16 residues. Losses at the gene ends were 5 bases for V and 0 bases for J; bases not matched to a gene: 9. Sequencing used peripheral blood. The chain carries TRBV27 and TRBJ1-2; TRBD1 matches at 7 bases. The TCR originated in a man in his fifties or sixties with acute or convalescent COVID-19. CDR3 nucleotides: TGTGCCAGCAGTCGCGGGCAAGGGACAGCTAACTATGGCTACACCTTC. Encoded protein: CASSRGQGTANYGYTF.